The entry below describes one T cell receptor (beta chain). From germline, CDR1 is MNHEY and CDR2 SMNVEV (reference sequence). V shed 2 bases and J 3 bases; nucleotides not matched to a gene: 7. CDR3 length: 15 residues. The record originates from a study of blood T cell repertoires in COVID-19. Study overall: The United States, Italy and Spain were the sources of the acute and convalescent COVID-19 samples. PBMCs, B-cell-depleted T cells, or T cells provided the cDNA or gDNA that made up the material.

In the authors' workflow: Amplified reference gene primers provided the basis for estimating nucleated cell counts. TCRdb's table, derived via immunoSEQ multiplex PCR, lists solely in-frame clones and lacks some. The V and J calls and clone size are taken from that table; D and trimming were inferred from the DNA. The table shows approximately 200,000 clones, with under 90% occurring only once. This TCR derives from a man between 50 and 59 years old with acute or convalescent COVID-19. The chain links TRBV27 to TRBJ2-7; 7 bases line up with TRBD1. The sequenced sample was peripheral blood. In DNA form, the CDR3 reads TGTGCCAGCAGTTTAAGGGCAGGGGGTTTCTACGAGCAGTACTTC. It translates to CASSLRAGGFYEQYF.